This is a list of T cell receptor beta chains from one sample in a study of glioma-infiltrating T cells. TCRdb called the multiplex PCR reads again in MiXCR, with one record for every CDR3 protein. The sample has roughly 100,000 distinct CDR3 sequences; about 30% are singletons. The source material was glioma tissue, nonneoplastic brain tissue, or PBMCs (not recorded which). The receptors were sampled from a human donor with low-grade glioma or glioblastoma, undergoing nonglioma brain surgery, or in good health (not recorded which). Each CDR3 is given with its conserved first and last residue. The D gene is left open where the match is weak. Not all rows give a size; the values are once, few, many and, for expanded clones, a class.

D	V	size	J	length	CDR3	DNA
-	TRBV20-1	many	TRBJ1-2	13	CSARVISNYGYTF	TGCAGTGCTAGGGTCATATCTAACTATGGCTACACCTTC
TRBD2	TRBV7-2	many	TRBJ2-1	17	CASSLDPSGVSYNEQFF	TGTGCCAGCAGCTTAGACCCTAGCGGGGTCTCCTACAATGAGCAGTTCTTC
-	TRBV20-1	many	TRBJ1-5	15	CSAREGLSGSGPQHF	TGCAGTGCTAGAGAGGGTTTATCGGGTTCTGGGCCCCAGCATTTT
TRBD2	TRBV7-3	few	TRBJ2-3	15	CASSLIGGWTDTQYF	TGTGCCAGCAGCTTAATCGGGGGGTGGACAGATACGCAGTATTTT
-	TRBV6-6	many	TRBJ2-6	17	CASSYSGQGSGANVLTF	TGTGCCAGCAGTTACTCAGGGCAGGGATCTGGGGCCAACGTCCTGACTTTC
-	TRBV18	few	TRBJ2-2	14	CASSPTGNTGELFF	TGTGCCAGCTCACCAACAGGGAACACCGGGGAGCTGTTTTTT
-	TRBV7-3	many	TRBJ2-7	13	CASSSGQYYEQYF	TGTGCCAGCAGCTCCGGACAGTATTACGAGCAGTACTTC
-	TRBV19	few	TRBJ1-5	17	CASKGFGVEGSNQPQHF	TGTGCCAGTAAGGGCTTTGGGGTGGAGGGGAGCAATCAGCCCCAGCATTTT
-	TRBV20-1	many	TRBJ2-1	13	CSSTIPPGNEQFF	TGCAGCTCAACGATACCCCCTGGGAATGAGCAGTTCTTC
-	TRBV7-2	many	TRBJ2-3	15	CASSSQGLGTDTQYF	TGTGCCAGCAGCTCCCAGGGCTTGGGCACAGATACGCAGTATTTT
-	TRBV6-1	many	TRBJ2-3	13	CASSPDVSVTQYF	TGTGCCAGCAGTCCGGATGTAAGCGTGACGCAGTATTTT
-	TRBV5-6	-	TRBJ1-6	16	CASSPGADGRDSPLHF	TGTGCCAGCAGCCCGGGGGCGGACGGACGAGATTCACCCCTCCACTTT
-	TRBV20-1	many	TRBJ2-3	15	CSASRGRGGTDTQYF	TGCAGTGCTAGCCGGGGCAGGGGGGGCACAGATACGCAGTATTTT
-	TRBV24-1	-	TRBJ2-5	14	CATSDLGGAETQYF	TGTGCCACCAGTGATTTGGGGGGTGCAGAGACCCAGTACTTC
-	TRBV20-1	many	TRBJ1-1	11	CSASYHTEAFF	TGCAGTGCTAGTTATCACACTGAAGCTTTCTTT
-	TRBV19	once	TRBJ2-7	12	CASSIMCNEQYF	TGTGCCAGTAGTATAATGTGCAACGAGCAGTACTTC
TRBD1	TRBV28	many	TRBJ1-6	16	CASSNPRTGLVSPLHF	TGTGCCAGCAGCAACCCCCGGACAGGTTTAGTCTCACCCCTCCACTTT
-	TRBV5-1	-	TRBJ2-3	14	CASSPGLYTDTQYF	TGCGCCAGCAGCCCCGGACTTTACACAGATACGCAGTATTTT
-	TRBV7-3	many	TRBJ2-3	15	CASSGRAGAADTQYF	TGTGCCAGCAGCGGTCGGGCGGGGGCGGCAGATACGCAGTATTTT
-	TRBV2	many	TRBJ1-2	14	CASSNHQGRFGYTF	TGTGCCAGCAGCAACCACCAAGGAAGGTTTGGCTACACCTTC
-	TRBV10-3	-	TRBJ2-1	14	CAIGDPTNNNEQFF	TGTGCCATCGGGGACCCCACCAATAACAATGAGCAGTTCTTC
TRBD1	TRBV5-1	few	TRBJ2-3	17	CASSSSPGTGSTDTQYF	TGCGCCAGCAGCTCATCACCCGGGACAGGGAGCACAGATACGCAGTATTTT
-	TRBV7-8	-	TRBJ2-1	15	CASNPSPTAYNEQFF	TGTGCCAGCAACCCATCTCCTACGGCCTACAATGAGCAGTTCTTC
-	TRBV28	many	TRBJ1-2	11	CASSLGDGYTF	TGTGCCAGCAGTCTAGGGGATGGCTACACCTTC
-	TRBV11-3	-	TRBJ2-5	13	CASSLEGRQTQYF	TGTGCCAGCAGCTTAGAAGGGAGACAGACCCAGTACTTC
-	TRBV4-2	few	TRBJ2-5	13	CASGQSFDMAQYF	TGTGCCAGCGGTCAGTCTTTCGACATGGCCCAGTACTTC
-	TRBV25-1	many	TRBJ2-1	12	CASSESYNEQFF	TGTGCCAGCAGTGAATCGTACAATGAGCAGTTCTTC
-	TRBV7-2	many	TRBJ1-1	11	CASSLRGGAFF	TGTGCCAGCAGCTTACGGGGTGGAGCTTTCTTT
-	TRBV20-1	many	TRBJ1-2	15	CSASTSPVVNYGYTF	TGCAGTGCTAGTACGAGCCCAGTCGTTAACTATGGCTACACCTTC
TRBD2	TRBV20-1	-	TRBJ2-1	15	CSALSGAGGTYEQFF	TGCAGTGCCCTCAGTGGCGCGGGGGGGACCTATGAGCAGTTCTTC
-	TRBV7-9	many	TRBJ1-1	14	CASSQRQVNTEAFF	TGTGCCAGCAGCCAACGACAGGTTAACACTGAAGCTTTCTTT
TRBD1	TRBV20-1	many	TRBJ1-2	12	CSASRDSYGYTF	TGCAGTGCTAGCCGGGACAGCTATGGCTACACCTTC
-	TRBV27	many	TRBJ2-5	11	CAVTAGETQYF	TGTGCCGTCACAGCCGGAGAGACCCAGTACTTC
-	TRBV20-1	many	TRBJ2-5	13	CSADGTPQETQYF	TGCAGTGCAGACGGGACCCCCCAAGAGACCCAGTACTTC
-	TRBV15	many	TRBJ2-7	15	CATSRGGGTYYEQYF	TGTGCCACCAGCAGAGGCGGAGGGACCTACTACGAGCAGTACTTC
-	TRBV7-9	few	TRBJ2-1	15	CASSLGQGLSNEQFF	TGTGCCAGCAGCTTAGGCCAGGGCTTATCCAATGAGCAGTTCTTC
-	TRBV5-1	-	TRBJ1-2	15	CASSLDMLRSQGYTF	TGCGCCAGCAGCTTGGACATGTTGAGGAGCCAAGGCTACACCTTC
-	TRBV28	many	TRBJ1-2	13	CASSPGLSYGYTF	TGTGCCAGCAGTCCCGGACTCAGCTATGGCTACACCTTC
-	TRBV27	many	TRBJ1-1	14	CASSLGGGPDEAFF	TGTGCCAGCAGTTTGGGAGGGGGTCCTGATGAAGCTTTCTTT